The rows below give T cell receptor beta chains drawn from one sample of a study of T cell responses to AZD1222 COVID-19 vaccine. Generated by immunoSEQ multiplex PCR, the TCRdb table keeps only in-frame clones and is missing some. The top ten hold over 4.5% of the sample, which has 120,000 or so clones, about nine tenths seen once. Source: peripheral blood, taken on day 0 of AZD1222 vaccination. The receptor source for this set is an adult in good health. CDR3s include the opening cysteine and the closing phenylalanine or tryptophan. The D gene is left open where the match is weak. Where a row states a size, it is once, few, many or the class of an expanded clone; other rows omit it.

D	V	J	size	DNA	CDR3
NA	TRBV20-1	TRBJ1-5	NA	TGCAGTGCTAGTATGGGGGTTAGCAATCAGCCCCAGCATTTT	CSASMGVSNQPQHF
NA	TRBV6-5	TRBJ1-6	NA	TGTGCCAGCAGTTTGGGGACGGTTGATAATTCACCCCTCCACTTT	CASSLGTVDNSPLHF
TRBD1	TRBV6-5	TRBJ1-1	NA	TGTGCCAGCAGGCAACAGGGGGGGAACACTGAAGCTTTCTTT	CASRQQGGNTEAFF
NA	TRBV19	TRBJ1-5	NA	TGTGCCAGTAGGGGGGTAGGGCAGCCCCAGCATTTT	CASRGVGQPQHF
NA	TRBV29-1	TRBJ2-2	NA	TGCAGCGTTGTGAGGGTGGAGTCCGGGGAGCTGTTTTTT	CSVVRVESGELFF
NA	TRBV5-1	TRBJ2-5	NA	TGCGCCAGCAGCTTAGGGGGGCCGGCCGAGACCCAGTACTTC	CASSLGGPAETQYF
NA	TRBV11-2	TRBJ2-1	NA	TGTGCCAGCAGCCCCTCACGGGGTGACAATGAGCAGTTCTTC	CASSPSRGDNEQFF
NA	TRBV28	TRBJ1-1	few	TGTGCCAGCAGTTCCCGGGGAGAAGGCGCTTTCTTT	CASSSRGEGAFF
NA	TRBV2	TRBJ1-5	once	TGTGCCAGCAGCCCGAGGTCCGTTCAGCCCCAGCATTTT	CASSPRSVQPQHF
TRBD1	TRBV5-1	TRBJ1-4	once	TGCGCCAGCAGCTTGGCTCGGACAGGGGTGGAAAAACTGTTTTTT	CASSLARTGVEKLFF
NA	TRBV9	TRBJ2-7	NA	TGTGCCAGCAGCGTAGAGGCCCAGAGTCACTACGAGCAGTACTTC	CASSVEAQSHYEQYF
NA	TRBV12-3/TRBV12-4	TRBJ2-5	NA	TGTGCCAGCAGTCGCAGGAGGGGCCAGACCCAGTACTTC	CASSRRRGQTQYF
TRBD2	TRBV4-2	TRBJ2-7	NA	TGTGCCAGCAGCCCCGCTAGCGGGGGGGCGTGGGACGAGCAGTACTTC	CASSPASGGAWDEQYF
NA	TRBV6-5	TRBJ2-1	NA	TGTGCCAGCAGAGGAGGGACATACTCCTACAATGAGCAGTTCTTC	CASRGGTYSYNEQFF
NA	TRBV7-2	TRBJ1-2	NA	TGTGCCAGCAGCTTAGGGTTGGGAGCTAACTATGGCTACACCTTC	CASSLGLGANYGYTF
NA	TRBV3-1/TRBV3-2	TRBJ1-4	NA	TGTGCCAGCAGCCAAGCAGGGGCTGGCACTAATGAAAAACTGTTTTTT	CASSQAGAGTNEKLFF
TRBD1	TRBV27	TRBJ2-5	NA	TGTGCCAGCAGTCAAGGGACAGGGGGCGGGGATGAGACCCAGTACTTC	CASSQGTGGGDETQYF
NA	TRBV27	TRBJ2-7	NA	TGTGCCAGCAGTTTATTCGGCAGGACAAGGGCAGAAGAGCAGTACTTC	CASSLFGRTRAEEQYF
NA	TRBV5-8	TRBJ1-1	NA	TGTGCCAGCAGCTTGAATCAGGGATCGAACACTGAAGCTTTCTTT	CASSLNQGSNTEAFF
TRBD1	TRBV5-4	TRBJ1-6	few	TGTGCCAGCAGCTCCCAGACAGGGCTGGGTTCACCCCTCCACTTT	CASSSQTGLGSPLHF
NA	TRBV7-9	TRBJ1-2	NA	TGTGCCAGCAGCTTAGCGGCAGGGTCGCCTAACTATGGCTACACCTTC	CASSLAAGSPNYGYTF
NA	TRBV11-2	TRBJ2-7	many	TGTGCCAGCAGCTTACTATCGTGGGGGGCCTACGAGCAGTACTTC	CASSLLSWGAYEQYF
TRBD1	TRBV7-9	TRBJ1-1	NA	TGTGCCAGCAGCACCTGGACAGGGAGCACTGAAGCTTTCTTT	CASSTWTGSTEAFF
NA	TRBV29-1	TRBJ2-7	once	TGCAGCGTTATAAGACGGACAGACTACGAGCAGTACTTC	CSVIRRTDYEQYF
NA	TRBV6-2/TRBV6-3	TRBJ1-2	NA	TGTGCCAGCAGTTCCCGCAGGGATCAGGGCTACACCTTC	CASSSRRDQGYTF
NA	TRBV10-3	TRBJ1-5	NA	TGTGCCATCAGGGAGTGGGTTGATCAGCCCCAGCATTTT	CAIREWVDQPQHF
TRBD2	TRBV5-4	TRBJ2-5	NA	TGTGCCAGCAGCTTGACTAGCGGGAAAGAGACCCAGTACTTC	CASSLTSGKETQYF
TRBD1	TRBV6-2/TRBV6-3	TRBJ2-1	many	TGTGCCAGCAGTCGGGACAGCTACAATGAGCAGTTCTTC	CASSRDSYNEQFF
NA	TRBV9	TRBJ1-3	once	TGTGCCAGCAGCGTAGACGAGGGAAACACCATATATTTT	CASSVDEGNTIYF
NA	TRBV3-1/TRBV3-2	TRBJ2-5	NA	TGTGCCAGCAGCTTCGACGGCCAAGAGACCCAGTACTTC	CASSFDGQETQYF
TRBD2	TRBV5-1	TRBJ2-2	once	TGCGCCAGCAGCTTCGGTAGCGGGGGGATAACCGGGGAGCTGTTTTTT	CASSFGSGGITGELFF
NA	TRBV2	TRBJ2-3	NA	TGTGCCAGCAGTGACCTAGCCGGGAACATGGATACGCAGTATTTT	CASSDLAGNMDTQYF
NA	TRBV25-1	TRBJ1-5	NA	TGTGCCAGCAGTGGCTGGGACATGGAAGAGAGAAGCAATCAGCCCCAGCATTTT	CASSGWDMEERSNQPQHF
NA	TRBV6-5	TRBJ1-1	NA	TGTGCCAGCAGTTACTCTGCAGGGGCTTTTGTCACTGAAGCTTTCTTT	CASSYSAGAFVTEAFF
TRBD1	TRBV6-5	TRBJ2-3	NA	TGTGCCAGCAGTTACGGACAGGGCCTACGCACAGATACGCAGTATTTT	CASSYGQGLRTDTQYF
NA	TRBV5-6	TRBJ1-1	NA	TGTGCCAGCAGCTTGGGGTCCGTTAGGGCTGAAGCTTTCTTT	CASSLGSVRAEAFF
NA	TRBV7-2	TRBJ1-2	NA	TGTGCCAGCAGCTTAGGTGACCGGGACGGATATGGCTACACCTTC	CASSLGDRDGYGYTF
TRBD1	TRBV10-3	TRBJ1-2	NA	TGTGCCATCAGCGAAACAGGGGACTATGGCTACACCTTC	CAISETGDYGYTF
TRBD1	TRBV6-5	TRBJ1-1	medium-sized	TGTGCCAGCAGAGACCGGGACAGGGTGAACACTGAAGCTTTCTTT	CASRDRDRVNTEAFF
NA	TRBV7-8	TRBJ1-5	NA	TGTGCCAGCAGCTTAGTGGGCATTAATCAGCCCCAACATTTT	CASSLVGINQPQHF
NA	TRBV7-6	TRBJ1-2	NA	TGTGCCAGCAGCTTAACCCCGGACAGCAGTAGCGGCTACACCTTC	CASSLTPDSSSGYTF
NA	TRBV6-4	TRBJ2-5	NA	TGTGCCAGCAGCCGGGACTACCAAGAGACCCAGTACTTC	CASSRDYQETQYF
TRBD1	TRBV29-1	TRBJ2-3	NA	TGCAGCGTTGAAGGGGGGCAGGGGGCGTATACGCAGTATTTT	CSVEGGQGAYTQYF
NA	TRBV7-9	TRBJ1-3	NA	TGTGCCAGCAGCTTCGGAACCCAGGGTTCTGGAAACACCATATATTTT	CASSFGTQGSGNTIYF
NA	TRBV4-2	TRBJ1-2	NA	TGTGCCAGCAGCCAAGATTCGACGTTCGGCTACACCTTC	CASSQDSTFGYTF
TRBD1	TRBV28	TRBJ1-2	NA	TGTGCCAGCAGTGGTGGGACAGGGGGCGCGGCCTATGGCTACACCTTC	CASSGGTGGAAYGYTF
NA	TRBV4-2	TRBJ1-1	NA	TGTGCCAGCAGCCTTGGGGGAAAGAACACTGAAGCTTTCTTT	CASSLGGKNTEAFF
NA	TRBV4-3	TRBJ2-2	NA	TGCGCCAGCAGCCAAGAATTTCTGGCAGGGGTACCCGGGGAGCTGTTTTTT	CASSQEFLAGVPGELFF
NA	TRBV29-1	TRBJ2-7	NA	TGCAGCGTTGGGACCTCGGCCGAGCAGTACTTC	CSVGTSAEQYF